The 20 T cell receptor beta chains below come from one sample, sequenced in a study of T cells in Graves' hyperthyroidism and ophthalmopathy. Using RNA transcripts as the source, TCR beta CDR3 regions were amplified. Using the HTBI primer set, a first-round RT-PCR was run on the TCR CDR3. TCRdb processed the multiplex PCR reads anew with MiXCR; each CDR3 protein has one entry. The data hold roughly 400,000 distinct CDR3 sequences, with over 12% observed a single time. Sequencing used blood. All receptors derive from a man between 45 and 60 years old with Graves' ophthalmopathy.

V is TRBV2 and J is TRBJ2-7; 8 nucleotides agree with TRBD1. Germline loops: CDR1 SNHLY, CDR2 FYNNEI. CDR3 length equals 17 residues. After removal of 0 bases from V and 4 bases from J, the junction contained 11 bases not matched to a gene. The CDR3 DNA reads TGTGCCAGCAGTGAAGCGAGACAGGGGACCGGAGGGTACGAGCAGTACTTC. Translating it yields CASSEARQGTGGYEQYF.

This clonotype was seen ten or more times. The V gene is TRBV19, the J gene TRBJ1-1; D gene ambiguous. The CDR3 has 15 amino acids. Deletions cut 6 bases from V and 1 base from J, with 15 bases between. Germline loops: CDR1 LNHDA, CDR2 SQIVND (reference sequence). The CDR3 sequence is CASSVPTRTNTEAFF. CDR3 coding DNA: TGTGCCAGTAGCGTCCCGACCCGGACGAACACTGAAGCTTTCTTT.

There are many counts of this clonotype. The CDR3: CAFNGGPLNTEAFF. The CDR3 DNA reads as TGCGCCTTTAATGGAGGGCCATTGAACACTGAAGCTTTCTTT. This sequence joins TRBV20-1 and TRBJ1-1; no definite D call. Germline CDR1 is DFQATT and CDR2 is SNEGSKA (reference sequence). CDR3 length equals 14 residues.

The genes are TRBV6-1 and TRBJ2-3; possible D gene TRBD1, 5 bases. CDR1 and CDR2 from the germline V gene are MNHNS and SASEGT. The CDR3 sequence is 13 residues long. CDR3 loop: CGQIAARADTQYF. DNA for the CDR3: TGTGGGCAAATTGCTGCCAGGGCAGATACGCAGTATTTT.

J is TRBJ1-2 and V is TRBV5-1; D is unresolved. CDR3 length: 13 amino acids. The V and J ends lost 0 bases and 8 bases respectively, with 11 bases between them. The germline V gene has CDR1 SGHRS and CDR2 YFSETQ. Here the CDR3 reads CASSLGHVYGYTF. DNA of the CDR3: TGCGCCAGCAGCTTGGGGCATGTCTACGGCTACACCTTC.

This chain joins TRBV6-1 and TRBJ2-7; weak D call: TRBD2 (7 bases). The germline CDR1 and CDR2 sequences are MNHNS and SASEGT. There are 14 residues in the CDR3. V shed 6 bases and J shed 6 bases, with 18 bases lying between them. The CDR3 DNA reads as TGTGCCAGCAGCCCCCGGGGGGCTCAGGGCGAGCAGTACTTC. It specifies CASSPRGAQGEQYF.

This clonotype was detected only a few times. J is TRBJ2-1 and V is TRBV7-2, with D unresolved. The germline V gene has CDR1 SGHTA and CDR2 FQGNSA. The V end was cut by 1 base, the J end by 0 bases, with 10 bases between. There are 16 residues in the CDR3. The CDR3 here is CASSLVASSSYNEQFF. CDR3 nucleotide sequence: TGTGCCAGCAGCTTAGTTGCGAGCTCCTCCTACAATGAGCAGTTCTTC.

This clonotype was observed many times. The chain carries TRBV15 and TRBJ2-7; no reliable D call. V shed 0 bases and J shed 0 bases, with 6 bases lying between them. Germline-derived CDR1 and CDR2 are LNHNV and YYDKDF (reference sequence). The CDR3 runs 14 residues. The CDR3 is CATSRDPSSYEQYF. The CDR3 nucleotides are TGTGCCACCAGCAGAGATCCTAGCTCCTACGAGCAGTACTTC.

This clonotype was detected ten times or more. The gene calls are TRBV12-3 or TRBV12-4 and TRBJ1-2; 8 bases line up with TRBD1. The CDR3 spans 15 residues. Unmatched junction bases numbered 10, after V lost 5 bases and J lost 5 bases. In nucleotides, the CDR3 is TGTGCCAGCAGTCCTCTTCCAGGGGGCGGGTATGGCTACACCTTC. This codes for CASSPLPGGGYGYTF.

The CDR3 region is CSAPGTSGSSNEQYF. Written as DNA, the CDR3 is TGCAGTGCCCCCGGGACTAGCGGGAGCTCTAACGAGCAGTACTTC. The genes are TRBV20-1 and TRBJ2-7; 14 bases line up with TRBD2. With V trimmed by 6 bases and J by 5 bases, 9 bases remained unmatched. Germline-derived CDR1 and CDR2 are DFQATT and SNEGSKA (reference sequence). The CDR3 consists of 15 residues.

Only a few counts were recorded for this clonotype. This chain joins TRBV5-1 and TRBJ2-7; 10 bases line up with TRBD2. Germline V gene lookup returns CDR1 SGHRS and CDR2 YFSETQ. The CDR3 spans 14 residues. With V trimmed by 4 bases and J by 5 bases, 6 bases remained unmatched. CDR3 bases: TGCGCCAGCAGCGGATCTAGCGGGAGAAACGAGCAGTACTTC. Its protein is CASSGSSGRNEQYF.

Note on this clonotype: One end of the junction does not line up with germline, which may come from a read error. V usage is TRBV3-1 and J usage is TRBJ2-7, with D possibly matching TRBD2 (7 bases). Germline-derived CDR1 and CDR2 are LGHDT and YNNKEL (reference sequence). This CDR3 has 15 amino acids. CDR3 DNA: TGTGCCAGCAGACAAGCCGGGGGGACACGCGGCGAGCAGTACTTC. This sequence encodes CASRQAGGTRGEQYF.

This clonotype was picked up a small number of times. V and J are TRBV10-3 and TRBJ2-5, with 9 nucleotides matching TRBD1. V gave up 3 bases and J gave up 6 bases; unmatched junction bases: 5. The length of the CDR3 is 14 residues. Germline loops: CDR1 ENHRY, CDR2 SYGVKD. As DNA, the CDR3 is TGTGCCATCAGTGAAGGGACAGGGAAGAAGACCCAGTACTTC. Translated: CAISEGTGKKTQYF.

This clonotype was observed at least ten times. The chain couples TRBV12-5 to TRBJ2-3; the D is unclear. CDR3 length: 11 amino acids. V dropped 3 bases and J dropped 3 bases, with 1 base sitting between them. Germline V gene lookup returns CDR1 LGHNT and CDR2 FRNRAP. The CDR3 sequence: CASGLTDTQYF. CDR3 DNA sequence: TGTGCTAGTGGTTTAACAGATACGCAGTATTTT. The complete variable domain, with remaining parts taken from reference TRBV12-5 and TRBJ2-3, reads DARVTQTPRHKVTEMGQEVTMRCQPILGHNTVFWYRQTMMQGLELLAYFRNRAPLDDSGMPKDRFSAEMPDATLATLKIQPSEPRDSAVYFCASGLTDTQYFGPGTRLTVL.

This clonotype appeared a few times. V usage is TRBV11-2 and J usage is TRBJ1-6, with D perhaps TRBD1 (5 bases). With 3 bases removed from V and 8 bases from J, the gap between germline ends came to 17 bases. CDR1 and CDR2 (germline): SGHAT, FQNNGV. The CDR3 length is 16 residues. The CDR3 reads CASSLGQGILYSPLHF. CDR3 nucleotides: TGTGCCAGCAGCTTGGGCCAGGGAATTTTGTATTCACCCCTCCACTTT.

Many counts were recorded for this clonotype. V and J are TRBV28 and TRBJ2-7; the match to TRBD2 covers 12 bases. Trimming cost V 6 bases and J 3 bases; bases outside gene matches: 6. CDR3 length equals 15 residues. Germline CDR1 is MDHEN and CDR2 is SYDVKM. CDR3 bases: TGTGCCAGCAGCCTAAGGACTAGCGGGATCTACGAGCAGTACTTC. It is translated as CASSLRTSGIYEQYF.

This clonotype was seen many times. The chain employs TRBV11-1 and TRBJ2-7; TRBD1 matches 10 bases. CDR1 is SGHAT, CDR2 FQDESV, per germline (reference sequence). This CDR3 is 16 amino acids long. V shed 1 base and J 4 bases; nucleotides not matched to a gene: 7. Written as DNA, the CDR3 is TGTGCCAGCAGCTTAGAGCGGACAGGGGGTATGTACGAGCAGTACTTC. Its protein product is CASSLERTGGMYEQYF.

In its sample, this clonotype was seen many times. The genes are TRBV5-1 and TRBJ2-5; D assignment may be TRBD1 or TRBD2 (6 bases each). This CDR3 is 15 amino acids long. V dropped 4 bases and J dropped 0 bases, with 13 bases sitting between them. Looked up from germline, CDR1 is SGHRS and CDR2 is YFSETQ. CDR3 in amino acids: CASSVTGGYQETQYF. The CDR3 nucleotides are TGCGCCAGCAGCGTCACCGGGGGCTACCAAGAGACCCAGTACTTC.

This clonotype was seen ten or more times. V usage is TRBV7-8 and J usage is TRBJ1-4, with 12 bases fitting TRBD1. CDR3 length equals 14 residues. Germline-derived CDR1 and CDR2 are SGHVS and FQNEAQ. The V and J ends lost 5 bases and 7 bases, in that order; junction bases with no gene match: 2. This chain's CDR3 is CASSRDRGPEKLFF. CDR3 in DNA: TGTGCCAGCAGCAGGGACAGGGGGCCTGAAAAACTGTTTTTT.

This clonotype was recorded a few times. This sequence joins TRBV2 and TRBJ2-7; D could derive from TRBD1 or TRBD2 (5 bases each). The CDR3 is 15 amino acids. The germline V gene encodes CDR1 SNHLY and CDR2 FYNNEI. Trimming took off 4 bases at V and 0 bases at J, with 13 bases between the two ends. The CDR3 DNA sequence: TGTGCCAGCAGTGGTTGGGGGTCGAGCTCCTACGAGCAGTACTTC. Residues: CASSGWGSSSYEQYF.